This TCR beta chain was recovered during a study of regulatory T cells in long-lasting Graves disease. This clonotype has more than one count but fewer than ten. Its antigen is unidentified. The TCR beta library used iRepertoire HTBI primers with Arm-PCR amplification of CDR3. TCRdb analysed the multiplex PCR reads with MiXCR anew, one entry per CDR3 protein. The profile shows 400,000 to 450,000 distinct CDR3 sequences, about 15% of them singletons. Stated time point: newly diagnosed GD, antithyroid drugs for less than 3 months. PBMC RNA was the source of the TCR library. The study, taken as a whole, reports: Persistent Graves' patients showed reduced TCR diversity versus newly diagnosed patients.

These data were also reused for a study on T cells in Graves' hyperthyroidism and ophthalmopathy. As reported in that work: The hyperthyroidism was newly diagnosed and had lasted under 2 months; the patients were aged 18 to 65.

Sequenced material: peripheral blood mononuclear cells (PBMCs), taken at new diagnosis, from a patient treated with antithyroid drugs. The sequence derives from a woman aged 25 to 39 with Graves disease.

The CDR3 bases are TGTGCCAGCAGTTGGGCCCAGGACAGGGTGGCAGAGACCCAGTACTTC. Protein: CASSWAQDRVAETQYF. The chain joins TRBV12-3 or TRBV12-4 to TRBJ2-5, with TRBD1 identical over 8 bases. The CDR3 spans 16 residues. Trimming at V came to 4 bases and at J to 4 bases, leaving 11 bases not matched to a gene.